This T cell receptor beta chain was sequenced in a study of coeliac disease. The method was immunoSEQ multiplex PCR; TCRdb's version includes in-frame clones alone and lacks a portion of them. The sample has 3,500 to 4,500 clones, 69% seen once. In germline, CDR1 is KGHSH, CDR2 LQKENI. This CDR3 spans 17 amino acids. V was clipped by 3 bases and J by 3 bases; unmatched bases: 6. The material sequenced was intraepithelial lymphocytes from the gut. The chain carries TRBV18 and TRBJ2-2, with TRBD1 matching over 11 bases. The TCR was taken from a man in his thirties or forties with celiac disease. As DNA, the CDR3 is TGTGCCAGCTCACCCGTCGGGACAGGGGGTTACACCGGGGAGCTGTTTTTT. As protein: CASSPVGTGGYTGELFF.